Reported below is one TCR beta chain. Antigen specificity is unknown. The data derive from a study of cytomegalovirus exposure and HLA in healthy donors. 13 Jbeta primers and 60 Vbeta primers were used for the PCR. Only in-frame clones appear in the TCRdb table, and some are missing; sequencing was by immunoSEQ multiplex PCR. This table has roughly 81,000 clones, 77% appearing once. CDR3 length: 14 residues. J was trimmed by 9 bases and V by 7 bases; bases with no gene match: 13. Germline V lookup: CDR1 PRHDT, CDR2 FYEKMQ (reference sequence). Study conclusions and caveats: Cytomegalovirus status was reportedly diagnosed by the classifier with high sensitivity and specificity. Later genetic work tied a missense DCLRE1C variant to beta-chain V and J trimming.

The sequencing input was PBMCs. This TCR derives from a boy between 10 and 17 years old in good health and CMV-seronegative. The chain joins TRBV13 to TRBJ2-7; 9 bases agree with TRBD1. In nucleotides, the CDR3 is TGTGCCAGCACATCGACAGGGGGTACGGTAGGGCAGTACTTC. Encoded protein: CASTSTGGTVGQYF. The variable domain in full, completed from reference TRBV13 and TRBJ2-7, reads AAGVIQSPRHLIKEKRETATLKCYPIPRHDTVYWYQQGPGQDPQFLISFYEKMQSDKGSIPDRFSAQQFSDYHSELNMSSLELGDSALYFCASTSTGGTVGQYFGPGTRLTVT.